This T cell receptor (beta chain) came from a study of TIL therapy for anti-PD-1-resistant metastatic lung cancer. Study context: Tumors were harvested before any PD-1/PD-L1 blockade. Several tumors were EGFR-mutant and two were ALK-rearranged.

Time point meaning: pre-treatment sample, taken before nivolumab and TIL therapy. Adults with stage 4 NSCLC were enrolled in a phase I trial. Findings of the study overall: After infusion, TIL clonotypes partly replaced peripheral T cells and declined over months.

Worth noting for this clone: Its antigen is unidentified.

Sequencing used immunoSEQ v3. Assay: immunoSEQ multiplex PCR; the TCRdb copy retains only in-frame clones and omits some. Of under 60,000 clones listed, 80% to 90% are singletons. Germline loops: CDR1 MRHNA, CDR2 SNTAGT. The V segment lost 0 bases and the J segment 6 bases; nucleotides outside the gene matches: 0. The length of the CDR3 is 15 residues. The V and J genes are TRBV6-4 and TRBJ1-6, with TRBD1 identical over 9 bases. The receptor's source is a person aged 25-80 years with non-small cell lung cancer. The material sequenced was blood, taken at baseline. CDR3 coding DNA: TGTGCCAGCAGTGACTCGGGACAGGGTAATTCACCCCTCCACTTT. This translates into CASSDSGQGNSPLHF.